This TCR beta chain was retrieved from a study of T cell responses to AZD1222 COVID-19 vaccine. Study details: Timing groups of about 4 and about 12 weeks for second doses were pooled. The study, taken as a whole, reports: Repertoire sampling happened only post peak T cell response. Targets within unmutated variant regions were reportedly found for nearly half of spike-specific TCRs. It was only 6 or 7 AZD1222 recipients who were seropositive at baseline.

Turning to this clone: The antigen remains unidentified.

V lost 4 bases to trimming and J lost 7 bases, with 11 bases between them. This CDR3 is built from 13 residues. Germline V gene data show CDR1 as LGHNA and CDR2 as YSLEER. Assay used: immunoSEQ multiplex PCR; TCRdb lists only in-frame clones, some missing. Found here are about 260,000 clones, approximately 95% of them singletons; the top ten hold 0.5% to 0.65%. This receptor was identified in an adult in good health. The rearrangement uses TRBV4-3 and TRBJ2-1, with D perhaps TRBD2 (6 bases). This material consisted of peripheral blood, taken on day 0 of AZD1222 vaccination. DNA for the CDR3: TGCGCCAGCAGCCCCCCAGGAGGGAATGAGCAGTTCTTC. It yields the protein CASSPPGGNEQFF.